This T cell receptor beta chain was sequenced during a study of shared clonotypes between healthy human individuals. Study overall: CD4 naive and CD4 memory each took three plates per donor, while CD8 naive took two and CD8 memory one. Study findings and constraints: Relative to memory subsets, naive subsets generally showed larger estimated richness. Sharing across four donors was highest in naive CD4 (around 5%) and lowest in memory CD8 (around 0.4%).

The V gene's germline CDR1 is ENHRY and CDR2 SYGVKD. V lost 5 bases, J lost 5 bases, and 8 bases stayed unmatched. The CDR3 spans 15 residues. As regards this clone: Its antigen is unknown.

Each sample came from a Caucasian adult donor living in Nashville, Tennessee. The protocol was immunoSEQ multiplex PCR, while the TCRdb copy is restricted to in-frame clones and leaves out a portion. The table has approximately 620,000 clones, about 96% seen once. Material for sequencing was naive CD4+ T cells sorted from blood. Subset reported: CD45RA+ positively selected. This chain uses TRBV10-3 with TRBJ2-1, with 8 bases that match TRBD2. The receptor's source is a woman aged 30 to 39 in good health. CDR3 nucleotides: TGTGCCATCAGTCAGCGGGAGATGGGCGACAATGAGCAGTTCTTC. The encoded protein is CAISQREMGDNEQFF.